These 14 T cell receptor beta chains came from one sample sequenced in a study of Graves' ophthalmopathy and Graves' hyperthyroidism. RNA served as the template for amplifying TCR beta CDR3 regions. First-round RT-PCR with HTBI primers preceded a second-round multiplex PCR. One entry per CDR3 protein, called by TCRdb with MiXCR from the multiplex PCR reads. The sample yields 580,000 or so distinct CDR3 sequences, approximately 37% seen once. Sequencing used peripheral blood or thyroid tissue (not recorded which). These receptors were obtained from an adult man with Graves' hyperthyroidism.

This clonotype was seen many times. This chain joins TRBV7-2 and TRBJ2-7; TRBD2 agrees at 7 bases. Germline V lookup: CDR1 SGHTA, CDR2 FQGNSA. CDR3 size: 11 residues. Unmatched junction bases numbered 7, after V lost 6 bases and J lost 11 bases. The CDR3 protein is CASSLGLAEYF. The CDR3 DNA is TGTGCCAGCAGTCTAGGGCTAGCGGAGTACTTC. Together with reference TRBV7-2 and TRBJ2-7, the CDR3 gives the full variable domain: GAGVSQSPSNKVTEKGKDVELRCDPISGHTALYWYRQSLGQGLEFLIYFQGNSAPDKSGLPSDRFSAERTGGSVSTLTIQRTQQEDSAVYLCASSLGLAEYFGPGTRLTVT.

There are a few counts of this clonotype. The CDR3 nucleotides are TGTGCCAGCAGGGAACAGGGTGCGTACGAGCAGTACTTC. Translating it yields CASREQGAYEQYF. This chain joins TRBV27 and TRBJ2-7; maybe TRBD1 (6 bases). V gave up 6 bases and J gave up 4 bases, with 13 bases separating them. Germline loops: CDR1 MNHEY, CDR2 SMNVEV (reference sequence). This CDR3 region has 13 residues.

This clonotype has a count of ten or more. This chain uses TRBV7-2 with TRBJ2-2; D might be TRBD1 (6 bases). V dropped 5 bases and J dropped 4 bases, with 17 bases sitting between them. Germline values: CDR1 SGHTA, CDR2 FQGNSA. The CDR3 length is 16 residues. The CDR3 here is CASSPPGHRATGELFF. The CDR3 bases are TGTGCCAGCAGCCCGCCCGGTCACAGGGCCACCGGGGAGCTGTTTTTT.

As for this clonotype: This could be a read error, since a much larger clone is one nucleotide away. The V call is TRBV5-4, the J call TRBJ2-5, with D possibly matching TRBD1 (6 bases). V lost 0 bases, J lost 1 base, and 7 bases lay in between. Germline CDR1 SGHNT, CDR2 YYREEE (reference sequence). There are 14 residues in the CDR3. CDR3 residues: CASSLEQGQETQYF. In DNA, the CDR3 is TGTGCCAGCAGCTTGGAACAGGGCCAAGAGACCCAGTACTTC.

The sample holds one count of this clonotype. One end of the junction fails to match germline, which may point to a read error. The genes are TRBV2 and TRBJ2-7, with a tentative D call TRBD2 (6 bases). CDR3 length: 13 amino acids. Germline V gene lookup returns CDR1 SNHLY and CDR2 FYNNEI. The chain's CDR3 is CTSSRRGSYEQYF. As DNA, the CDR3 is TGTACCAGCAGCCGACGGGGGAGCTACGAGCAGTACTTC.

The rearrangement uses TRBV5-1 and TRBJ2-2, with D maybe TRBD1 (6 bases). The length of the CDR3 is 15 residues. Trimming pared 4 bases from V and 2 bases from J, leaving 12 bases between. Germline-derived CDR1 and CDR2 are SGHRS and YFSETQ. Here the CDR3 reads CASSVGGKNTGELFF. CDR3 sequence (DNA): TGCGCCAGCAGCGTAGGGGGAAAAAACACCGGGGAGCTGTTTTTT.

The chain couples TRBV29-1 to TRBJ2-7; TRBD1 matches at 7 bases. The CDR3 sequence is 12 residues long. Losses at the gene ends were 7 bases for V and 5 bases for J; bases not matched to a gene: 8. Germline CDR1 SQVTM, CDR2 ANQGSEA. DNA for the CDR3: TGCAGCGCAGGACAGGCAGGGGACGAGCAGTACTTC. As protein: CSAGQAGDEQYF.

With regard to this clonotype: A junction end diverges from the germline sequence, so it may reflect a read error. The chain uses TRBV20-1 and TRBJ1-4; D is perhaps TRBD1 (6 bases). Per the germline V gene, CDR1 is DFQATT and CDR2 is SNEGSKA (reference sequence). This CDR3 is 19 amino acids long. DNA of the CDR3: TGCAGCGCTAGCGGTTCTTGGGCAGGGGAGTCTGGGGCTAATGAAAAACTGTTTTTT. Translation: CSASGSWAGESGANEKLFF.

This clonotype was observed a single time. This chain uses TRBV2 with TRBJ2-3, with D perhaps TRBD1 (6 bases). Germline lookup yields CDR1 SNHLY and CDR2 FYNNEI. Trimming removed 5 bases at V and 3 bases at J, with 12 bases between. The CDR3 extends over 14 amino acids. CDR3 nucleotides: TGTGCCAGCAGTCCTTGGCAGGGGACAGATACGCAGTATTTT. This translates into CASSPWQGTDTQYF. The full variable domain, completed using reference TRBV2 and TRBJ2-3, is EPEVTQTPSHQVTQMGQEVILRCVPISNHLYFYWYRQILGQKVEFLVSFYNNEISEKSEIFDDQFSVERPDGSNFTLKIRSTKLEDSAMYFCASSPWQGTDTQYFGPGTRLTVL.

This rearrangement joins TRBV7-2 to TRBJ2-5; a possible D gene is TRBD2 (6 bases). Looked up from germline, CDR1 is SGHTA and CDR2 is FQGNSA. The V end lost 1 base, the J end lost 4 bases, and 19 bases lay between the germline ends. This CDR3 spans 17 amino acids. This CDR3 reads CASSLGGGRGGSETQYF. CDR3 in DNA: TGTGCCAGCAGCTTAGGGGGTGGGCGCGGAGGGTCAGAGACCCAGTACTTC.

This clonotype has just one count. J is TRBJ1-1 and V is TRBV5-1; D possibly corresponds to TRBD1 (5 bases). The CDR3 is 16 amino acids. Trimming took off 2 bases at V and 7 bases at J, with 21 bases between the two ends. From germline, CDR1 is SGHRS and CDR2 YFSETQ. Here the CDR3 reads CASSLRAVGPGGEAFF. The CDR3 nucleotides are TGCGCCAGCAGCTTACGGGCCGTGGGCCCGGGGGGTGAAGCTTTCTTT.

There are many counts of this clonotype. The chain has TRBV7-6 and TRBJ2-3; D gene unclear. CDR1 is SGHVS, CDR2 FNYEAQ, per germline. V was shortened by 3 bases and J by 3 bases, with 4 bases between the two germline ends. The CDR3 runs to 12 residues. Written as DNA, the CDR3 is TGTGCCAGCAGCTTGAGGACAGATACGCAGTATTTT. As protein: CASSLRTDTQYF.

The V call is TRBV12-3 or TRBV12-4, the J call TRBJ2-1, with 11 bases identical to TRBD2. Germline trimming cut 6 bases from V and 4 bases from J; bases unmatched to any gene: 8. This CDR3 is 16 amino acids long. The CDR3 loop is CASRGATSGAYNEQFF. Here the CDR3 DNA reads TGTGCCAGCAGGGGGGCGACTAGCGGGGCTTACAATGAGCAGTTCTTC.

DNA for the CDR3: TGCAGCGTTGGACGGACAGAAGATGAGCAGTTCTTT. Its translation is CSVGRTEDEQFF. The gene calls are TRBV29-1 and TRBJ1-1, with D possibly being TRBD1 (6 bases). V lost 4 bases and J 14 bases, leaving 20 bases between the germline ends. Germline lookup yields CDR1 SQVTM and CDR2 ANQGSEA. This CDR3 contains 12 residues.